These 18 T cell receptor beta chains came from one sample sequenced in a study of cytomegalovirus exposure and HLA in healthy donors. PCR employed 60 Vbeta and 13 Jbeta primers. Assay: immunoSEQ multiplex PCR; the TCRdb copy retains only in-frame clones and omits some. Of 80,000 to 130,000 clones in the sample, more than 65% are singletons; the top ten hold 1.2%. The sequencing sample was made of PBMCs. The receptors shown here come from a woman younger than 30 in good health and CMV-seronegative.

V and J are TRBV28 and TRBJ2-5; 8 bases are a match to TRBD1. The better agreement between TRBJ2-7 and the DNA end casts doubt on the J call. Germline V gene lookup returns CDR1 MDHEN and CDR2 SYDVKM. This CDR3 is built from 13 residues. The CDR3 sequence is CASSATGVHEQYF. The CDR3 nucleotides read TGTGCCAGCAGTGCGACAGGGGTCCACGAGCAGTACTTC.

The chain links TRBV5-1 to TRBJ2-5; 7 bases fit TRBD2. The CDR3 loop spans 14 amino acids. J gave up 4 bases and V 5 bases, and 8 bases lay outside the gene matches. Germline CDR1 is SGHRS and CDR2 is YFSETQ. The CDR3 DNA reads TGCGCCAGCAGACAAACTAGCGTAGTAGAGACCCAGTACTTC. Its translation: CASRQTSVVETQYF.

The rearrangement uses TRBV7-9 and TRBJ1-3; D gene uncertain. There are 10 residues in the CDR3. V lost 7 bases to trimming and J lost 16 bases, with 14 bases between them. CDR1 is SEHNR, CDR2 FQNEAQ, per germline (reference sequence). The CDR3 sequence is CASNPGVFYF. In DNA, the CDR3 is TGTGCCAGCAATCCGGGTGTATTTTATTTT.

This chain links TRBV5-8 with TRBJ1-2, with 7 positions matching TRBD1. V was pared by 5 bases and J by 11 bases, with 24 bases of the junction left unmatched. The germline V gene encodes CDR1 SGHTS and CDR2 YDEGEE. This CDR3 comprises 17 residues. The CDR3 sequence is CASRSFDEGTASRTYTF. As DNA, the CDR3 is TGTGCCAGCAGATCTTTTGACGAGGGGACAGCCTCCCGTACTTACACCTTC.

This clone was recorded once. CDR3: CASSLLAGGSEQYF. Written as DNA, the CDR3 is TGTGCCAGCAGCTTACTAGCGGGAGGGTCCGAGCAGTACTTC. This chain connects TRBV11-1 to TRBJ2-7; 12 bases fit TRBD2. The germline V gene encodes CDR1 SGHAT and CDR2 FQDESV (reference sequence). The CDR3 totals 14 residues. V shed 2 bases, J shed 6 bases, and the junction held 2 bases outside the gene matches.

CDR3 bases: TGCAGCGTTGGGGACAGGGGCTCCCCCCAGCCCCAGCATTTT. This codes for CSVGDRGSPQPQHF. This sequence joins TRBV29-1 and TRBJ1-5, with 10 bases aligning to TRBD1. This CDR3 is 14 amino acids long. Losses at the gene ends were 4 bases for V and 7 bases for J; bases not matched to a gene: 7. Germline V gene lookup returns CDR1 SQVTM and CDR2 ANQGSEA.

The chain recombines TRBV10-3 with TRBJ1-3; no clear D gene. V was pared by 3 bases and J by 4 bases, with 10 bases between. This CDR3 has 14 amino acids. Germline V gene sequence: CDR1 ENHRY, CDR2 SYGVKD. CDR3 sequence reads: CAISEGAGGNTIYF. As DNA, the CDR3 is TGTGCCATCAGTGAAGGCGCCGGGGGAAACACCATATATTTT.

The genes are TRBV7-8 and TRBJ1-6; 9 bases fit TRBD1. Per germline, CDR1 SGHVS and CDR2 FQNEAQ. The CDR3 runs to 16 residues. The trim removed 5 bases at V and 0 bases at J, leaving 2 bases unmatched. The CDR3 here is CASSPTGGSYNSPLHF. CDR3 bases: TGTGCCAGCAGCCCGACAGGGGGCTCCTATAATTCACCCCTCCACTTT.

CDR3 nucleotide sequence: TGTGCCAGCAGCTCCGACAGCTCTGGAAACACCATATATTTT. It codes for CASSSDSSGNTIYF. This chain links TRBV7-2 with TRBJ1-3; possibly TRBD1 for D (5 bases). The CDR3 has 14 residues. The germline V gene encodes CDR1 SGHTA and CDR2 FQGNSA. V lost 4 bases and J lost 0, with 7 bases in between.

The gene calls are TRBV18 and TRBJ2-7, with D possibly being TRBD2 (5 bases). The CDR3 runs to 17 residues. From germline, CDR1 is KGHSH and CDR2 LQKENI. V dropped 3 bases and J dropped 2 bases, with 20 bases sitting between them. The CDR3 region has the DNA TGTGCCAGCTCACCCCGGACTGATACTAGTTTTCCCTACGAGCAGTACTTC. Its protein is CASSPRTDTSFPYEQYF.

V gene TRBV6-5 combines with J gene TRBJ1-6; D gene unclear. V was trimmed by 2 bases and J by 10 bases, leaving 15 bases between them. Germline V gives CDR1 MNHEY, CDR2 SVGAGI. The CDR3 spans 15 residues. Here the CDR3 reads CASSYGWGDESPLHF. CDR3 DNA sequence: TGTGCCAGCAGTTACGGTTGGGGAGACGAATCACCCCTCCACTTT.

The chain carries TRBV5-1 and TRBJ2-2, with no clear D. This CDR3 contains 13 residues. V shed 6 bases and J shed 0 bases, with 6 bases lying between them. Germline V CDR1 and CDR2: SGHRS, YFSETQ. The CDR3 spells CASTYSNTGELFF. DNA for the CDR3: TGCGCCAGCACTTACTCGAACACCGGGGAGCTGTTTTTT.

The chain joins TRBV30 to TRBJ1-2; D is undetermined. Germline values: CDR1 GTSNPN, CDR2 SVGIG (reference sequence). V was shortened by 4 bases and J by 4 bases, with 13 bases between the two germline ends. The CDR3 contains 13 residues. As DNA, the CDR3 is TGTGCCTGGACCGGAACAGTACTCTATGGCTACACCTTC. Its translation: CAWTGTVLYGYTF.

The genes are TRBV7-9 and TRBJ2-4, with D tentatively TRBD2 (5 bases). With 5 bases removed from V and 7 bases from J, the gap between germline ends came to 18 bases. The CDR3 totals 15 residues. The germline V gene encodes CDR1 SEHNR and CDR2 FQNEAQ (reference sequence). CDR3 sequence reads: CASSRGLIGFNIQYF. In DNA, the CDR3 is TGTGCCAGCAGCCGAGGACTGATCGGATTCAACATTCAGTACTTC.

This chain uses TRBV18 with TRBJ1-4, with 9 bases that match TRBD1. J gave up 6 bases and V 4 bases, and 3 bases lay outside the gene matches. The CDR3 is 14 residues long. Germline V gives CDR1 KGHSH, CDR2 LQKENI. This CDR3 reads CASSLDRGDEKLFF. The CDR3 DNA is TGTGCCAGCTCACTGGACAGGGGAGATGAAAAACTGTTTTTT.

A single count supports this clone. The CDR3 DNA sequence: TGTGCCAGCAGCGTAGGGTCGGGGTATCGAAACACCATATATTTT. As protein: CASSVGSGYRNTIYF. This sequence joins TRBV9 and TRBJ1-3; D gene uncertain. The CDR3 consists of 15 residues. Trimming left V 0 bases short and J 5 bases short, with 12 bases between. Per germline, CDR1 SGDLS and CDR2 YYNGEE.

The rearrangement links TRBV19 to TRBJ1-5, with unresolved D. The V gene lost 3 bases and the J gene lost 1 base, with 16 bases spanning the gap. The CDR3 totals 17 residues. The V gene's germline CDR1 is LNHDA and CDR2 SQIVND (reference sequence). CDR3 amino acids: CASSIPPGFGSNQPQHF. The CDR3 DNA reads as TGTGCCAGTAGTATCCCGCCCGGGTTTGGGAGCAATCAGCCCCAGCATTTT.

The rearrangement joins TRBV7-6 to TRBJ2-7; 9 bases are a match to TRBD2. Germline V gene sequence: CDR1 SGHVS, CDR2 FNYEAQ. The CDR3 loop spans 20 amino acids. Trimming removed 1 base from V and 2 bases from J; junction bases left unmatched: 18. CDR3 protein: CASSLDQVAGAKMEPYEQYF. The CDR3 coding sequence is TGTGCCAGCAGCTTAGATCAAGTAGCGGGGGCCAAAATGGAACCCTACGAGCAGTACTTC.